This entry lists 8 T cell receptor beta chains sequenced from one sample in a study. TCRdb passed the 5' RACE reads through MiXCR, listing each CDR3 protein once. The sample lists several thousand distinct CDR3 sequences; just over 30% were seen once. The specimen sequenced was memory CD4+ T cells sorted from a lymph node. Stated subset: memory CD4+ T cells, CD4+CD45RO+CD25-. The receptors derive from a female donor with breast cancer.

This clonotype is deemed medium-sized. The chain has TRBV7-6 and TRBJ2-5, with a weak D call TRBD2 (5 bases). This CDR3 is 17 amino acids long. From germline, CDR1 is SGHVS and CDR2 FNYEAQ. With 1 base removed from V and 0 bases from J, the gap between germline ends came to 15 bases. In DNA, the CDR3 is TGTGCCAGCAGCTTAGGAGCTAGCTACTCGTACCAAGAGACCCAGTACTTC. It specifies CASSLGASYSYQETQYF.

This clonotype has a handful of counts. The chain employs TRBV5-5 and TRBJ1-1; 7 nucleotides align to TRBD1. Per the germline V gene, CDR1 is SGHKS and CDR2 is YYEKEE (reference sequence). The CDR3 sequence is 15 residues long. V shed 6 bases and J 3 bases; nucleotides not matched to a gene: 11. Here the CDR3 DNA reads TGTGCCAGCACTAGAGGGGGCAAGATGGACACTGAAGCTTTCTTT. It codes for CASTRGGKMDTEAFF.

By sample fraction, this clonotype is medium-sized. The chain joins TRBV4-1 to TRBJ1-2, with D hard to call. V was pared by 4 bases and J by 7 bases, with 22 bases between. CDR1 is MGHRA, CDR2 YSYEKL, per germline. This CDR3 spans 16 amino acids. The CDR3 nucleotides are TGCGCCAGCAGCCGAACCCAAGGTTGGTTATCTTCTGGCTACACCTTC. It is translated as CASSRTQGWLSSGYTF.

The V and J genes are TRBV5-4 and TRBJ1-2, with TRBD1 matching over 8 bases. Germline assignment: CDR1 SGHNT and CDR2 YYREEE (reference sequence). V was pared by 4 bases and J by 8 bases, with 7 bases of the junction left unmatched. This CDR3 is 13 amino acids long. The CDR3 spells CASSIQGAQGYTF. The DNA for the CDR3 is TGTGCCAGCAGCATTCAGGGGGCGCAGGGCTACACCTTC.

V gene TRBV7-9 combines with J gene TRBJ1-2; D not certain. The V end lost 5 bases, the J end lost 5 bases, and 21 bases lay between the germline ends. This CDR3 region has 16 residues. Germline values: CDR1 SEHNR, CDR2 FQNEAQ (reference sequence). The CDR3 spells CASSPVGVGSNYGYTF. CDR3 in DNA: TGTGCCAGCAGCCCCGTCGGTGTAGGGAGCAATTATGGCTACACCTTC.

On this clonotype itself: At one boundary the junction diverges from the germline segment, which might be a read error. This chain links TRBV7-2 with TRBJ2-2, with D unclear. CDR1 is SGHTA and CDR2 is FQGNSA in the germline V gene. The CDR3 is 16 amino acids. The CDR3 DNA follows: TGTGCCAGCAGCTCAGACGGCGGTACGTACACAGGGGAGCTGTTTTTT. Translation gives CASSSDGGTYTGELFF.

A note on this clonotype: This may stem from a read error, because a much larger clone lies one nucleotide away. This chain joins TRBV29-1 and TRBJ2-3; the match to TRBD2 covers 14 bases. The CDR3 extends over 16 amino acids. Germline V CDR1 and CDR2: SQVTM, ANQGSEA. CDR3 sequence: CSVSEGLAGVADAQYF. The CDR3 DNA is TGCAGCGTTTCTGAGGGACTAGCGGGAGTCGCAGATGCGCAGTATTTT.

The rearrangement uses TRBV7-9 and TRBJ2-1; no clear D. Germline V CDR1 and CDR2: SEHNR, FQNEAQ (reference sequence). Trimming cost V 4 bases and J 9 bases, with 4 bases left between them. This CDR3 spans 10 amino acids. DNA of the CDR3: TGTGCCAGCAGCTCCCTTGAGCAGTTCTTC. Encoded protein: CASSSLEQFF.